What follows are 10 T cell receptor beta chains derived from one specimen sequenced in a study of T cells in Graves' hyperthyroidism and ophthalmopathy. From RNA transcripts, TCR beta CDR3 regions were amplified. HTBI primers were employed in a first-round RT-PCR of the TCR CDR3. From the multiplex PCR reads, TCRdb called clonotypes with MiXCR, one entry per CDR3 protein. Of roughly 560,000 distinct CDR3 sequences in the sample, approximately 14% were seen once. Sequencing was performed on blood. These receptors were collected from a woman between 40 and 50 years old with Graves' ophthalmopathy.

This clonotype was detected ten times or more. In DNA, the CDR3 is TGTGCCAGCAGGGGACTAGCGGGAGGTGGGGAGCAGTACTTC. Amino acid sequence: CASRGLAGGGEQYF. The chain uses TRBV2 and TRBJ2-7; the match to TRBD2 covers 15 bases. This CDR3 contains 14 residues. The germline gives CDR1 SNHLY, CDR2 FYNNEI. V lost 6 bases to trimming and J lost 7 bases; unmatched junction nucleotides: 4.

Ten or more counts support this clonotype. J is TRBJ2-7 and V is TRBV30; 8 bases map to TRBD1. CDR1 GTSNPN and CDR2 SVGIG come from the germline V gene (reference sequence). The CDR3 runs 14 residues. V was clipped by 0 bases and J by 5 bases; unmatched bases: 6. Here the CDR3 DNA reads TGTGCCTGGAGTGTAGGGCAGGGGGCTGACGAGCAGTACTTC. It is translated as CAWSVGQGADEQYF. Full variable domain (remainder filled in from reference TRBV30 and TRBJ2-7): SQTIHQWPATLVQPVGSPLSLECTVEGTSNPNLYWYRQAAGRGLQLLFYSVGIGQISSEVPQNLSASRPQDRQFILSSKKLLLSDSGFYLCAWSVGQGADEQYFGPGTRLTVT.

There are a few counts of this clonotype. The chain has TRBV30 and TRBJ1-5; D not resolved. V lost 4 bases, J lost 1 base, and 11 bases lay in between. The CDR3 loop spans 14 amino acids. Germline V gene lookup returns CDR1 GTSNPN and CDR2 SVGIG (reference sequence). CDR3 nucleotide sequence: TGTGCCTGGACCTCCCTAGCCAGCAATCAGCCCCAGCATTTT. As protein: CAWTSLASNQPQHF.

The gene calls are TRBV6-1 and TRBJ1-1; 9 bases agree with TRBD1. Germline V CDR1 and CDR2: MNHNS, SASEGT. The CDR3 runs 14 residues. Trimming removed 5 bases from V and 4 bases from J; junction bases left unmatched: 5. The CDR3 sequence: CASSTGQGFTEAFF. The CDR3 DNA reads TGTGCCAGCAGTACCGGACAGGGGTTCACTGAAGCTTTCTTT.

In its sample, this clonotype was seen a few times. J is TRBJ2-2 and V is TRBV6-5; D possibly corresponds to TRBD2 (5 bases). Between the trimmed V and J ends, which lost 0 bases and 3 bases, there was a span of 8 bases. The CDR3 length is 15 residues. Germline V gene data show CDR1 as MNHEY and CDR2 as SVGAGI. In DNA form, the CDR3 reads TGTGCCAGCAGTTACTCGCGAGGGTACACCGGGGAGCTGTTTTTT. Its translation: CASSYSRGYTGELFF.

On this clonotype: A single base separates this from a much larger clone, so it may be a read error. This chain joins TRBV20-1 and TRBJ1-1; D uncertain. Germline V gene sequence: CDR1 DFQATT, CDR2 SNEGSKA (reference sequence). CDR3 length equals 12 residues. CDR3 sequence (DNA): TGCAGTGCTAGATTCCTGAACGCTGAAGCTTTCTTT. It yields the protein CSARFLNAEAFF.

This clonotype showed up many times. The chain has TRBV2 and TRBJ1-5, with TRBD1 as a possible D gene (6 bases). The V gene's germline CDR1 is SNHLY and CDR2 FYNNEI. This CDR3 region has 15 residues. V lost 4 bases and J lost 6, with 16 bases in between. For the CDR3, the DNA is TGTGCCAGCAGTGCAACAGGGAGCGCGGGTCAGCCCCAGCATTTT. Protein product: CASSATGSAGQPQHF.

The chain has TRBV7-3 and TRBJ2-1; 10 nucleotides match TRBD2. With 5 bases clipped from V and 5 bases from J, the junction kept 9 bases outside the gene matches. Germline values: CDR1 SGHTA, CDR2 FQGTGA. This CDR3 is built from 16 residues. The DNA for the CDR3 is TGTGCCAGCAGCCTCCTGAGCGGGAGGGGACACAATGAGCAGTTCTTC. It codes for CASSLLSGRGHNEQFF.

This clonotype was seen repeatedly, ten times or more. The gene calls are TRBV12-3 or TRBV12-4 and TRBJ2-7; TRBD2 aligns across 10 bases. The CDR3 has 13 residues. The ends lost 2 bases at V and 6 bases at J; junction bases unmatched: 1. The CDR3 region has the DNA TGTGCCAGCAGTTTAATAGCGGGAGGCGAGCAGTACTTC. Residues: CASSLIAGGEQYF.

Ten or more counts support this clonotype. The chain links TRBV6-5 to TRBJ2-5, with D tentatively TRBD2 (5 bases). The germline CDR1 and CDR2 sequences are MNHEY and SVGAGI. Trimming took 0 bases from V and 4 from J, leaving 12 bases between them. This CDR3 comprises 15 residues. The CDR3 nucleotides are TGTGCCAGCAGTTACTCTGTGGTTAGCGCAGAGACCCAGTACTTC. Protein sequence: CASSYSVVSAETQYF.